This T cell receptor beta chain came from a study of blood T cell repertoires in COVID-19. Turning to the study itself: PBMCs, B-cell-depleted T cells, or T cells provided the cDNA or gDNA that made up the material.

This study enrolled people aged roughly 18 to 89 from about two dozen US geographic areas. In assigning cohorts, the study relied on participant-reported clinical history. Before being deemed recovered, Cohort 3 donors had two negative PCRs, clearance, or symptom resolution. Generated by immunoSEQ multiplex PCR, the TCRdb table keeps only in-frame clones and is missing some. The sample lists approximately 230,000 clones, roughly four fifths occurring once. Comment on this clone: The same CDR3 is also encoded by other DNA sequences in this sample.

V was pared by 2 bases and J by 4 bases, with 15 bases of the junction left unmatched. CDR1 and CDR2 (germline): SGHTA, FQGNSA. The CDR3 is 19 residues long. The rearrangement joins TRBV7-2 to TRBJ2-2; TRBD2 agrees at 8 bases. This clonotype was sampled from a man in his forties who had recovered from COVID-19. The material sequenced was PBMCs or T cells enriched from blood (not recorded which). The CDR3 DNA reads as TGTGCCAGCAGCTTATTCCGGGCGGGGGCGGGGGGCCTCACCGGGGAGCTGTTTTTT. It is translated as CASSLFRAGAGGLTGELFF.